This TCR beta chain was observed in a study of T-cell memory formation after mild COVID-19. Trimming pared 1 base from V and 4 bases from J, leaving 8 bases between. The CDR3 runs 14 residues. In germline, CDR1 is SGHVS, CDR2 FQNEAQ. TCRdb fed the 5' RACE reads into MiXCR, producing one record per CDR3 protein. Of about 270,000 distinct CDR3 sequences listed, under 20% are singletons. This clonotype was seen a handful of times. Input material: PBMCs or a T cell subset sorted from them (not recorded which). The chain has TRBV7-8 and TRBJ1-5; D ambiguous. The receptor was isolated from a man between 18 and 35 years old who had mild COVID-19 (a few samples of this study predate the infection). Cell type and time point are not known. Written as DNA, the CDR3 is TGTGCCAGCAGCTTAGGCAGCCGTAATCAGCCCCAGCATTTT. It specifies CASSLGSRNQPQHF. The variable domain in full, with the rest retrieved from reference TRBV7-8 and TRBJ1-5, is GAGVSQSPRYKVAKRGQDVALRCDPISGHVSLFWYQQALGQGPEFLTYFQNEAQLDKSGLPSDRFFAERPEGSVSTLKIQRTQQEDSAVYLCASSLGSRNQPQHFGDGTRLSIL.